The entry that follows covers one T cell receptor (beta chain) sequence. This clonotype was picked up a small number of times. What this receptor recognizes is not known. No much larger clone exists at a distance of one base, and base qualities are not known. These data are taken from a study of T cells after yellow fever vaccination (dated by TCRdb to about 2019). Regarding the complete study: The SMART-Seq v4 Ultra Low Input RNA kit was used to prepare libraries from fractions with low cell numbers. To follow T-cell clones before and after primary and booster YFV17D yellow fever vaccination, bulk TCR alpha and beta repertoires were sequenced over time. The cohort comprised two healthy male donors, one aged 18 to 30 and one aged 30 to 40 years. Blood was drawn at multiple timepoints before and after primary and secondary immunization, with bulk PBMC replicates and cell subsets isolated.

The paper as a whole reports these results and caveats: The study included only a couple of donors, which limits how far the findings can be generalized. A small share of clonotypes was detected in both CD4 and CD8 compartments, with the overlap likely arising from convergent recombination. After the booster, most of the clones that had expanded following primary vaccination were detected again (almost 98% of CD4 and around 88% of CD8), which suggests that memory was broadly maintained. Because abundant contaminating clonotypes from the bulk population could be contained in FACS-sorted repertoires, computational filtering was required. The secondary T-cell response was found to be weaker but faster than the primary response, with a peak reached on day 5 rather than on day 15.

TCR cDNA was synthesized by 5'RACE template switching, through which a universal primer site and unique molecular identifiers were introduced. Priming for cDNA synthesis came from both the TCR alpha and TCR beta constant segments. Libraries were amplified in two PCR steps, with sample barcodes and sequencing adapters added in the second step. Sequencing of the libraries was done on either Illumina HiSeq 2500 (2x100 bp) or NovaSeq (2x150 bp). The paper's data handling went like this. MIGEC handled demultiplexing of reads and collapsing into UMI consensus sequences, while MiXCR performed V(D)J alignment. Vaccine-responding clonotypes were identified with edgeR using replicate PBMC samples, with FDR below 0.01 and a log2 fold change above 5 up to day 15 being required. Each bulk clonotype was labeled CD4 or CD8 based on which sequenced repertoire, CD4 or CD8, contained the clonotype at higher abundance. TCRdb cleaned the public reads at Q25 with fastp, built clones with MiXCR and kept in-frame beta chains. Here each entry gathers all rows of one CDR3 protein and keeps the most common genes and DNA. For this entry, the V and J calls and clone size follow TCRdb and not the study's own pipeline. This sample lists some 400,000 distinct CDR3 sequences; 6.2% were detected once. Of the sample, 15% falls within the top ten clones.

The sample's treatment or condition label, decoded: live attenuated yellow fever vaccine strain. At each blood-draw timepoint, two biological replicates of bulk PBMCs were obtained. A standard Ficoll-Paque protocol was used to isolate PBMCs from peripheral blood. RNA was extracted with TriZol from bulk PBMCs, CD4 and CD8 fractions, and dextramer-positive and dextramer-negative fractions. The TCR comes from a man younger than 45 who received the YFV17D yellow fever vaccine. Sequenced here: PBMCs, sampled 5 days after the yellow fever booster vaccination.

The DNA reads as follows: TGTGCCATCAGTGAGCCAAGGGGAGGGTTCCGGGAGCTGTTTTTT. Its translation is CAISEPRGGFRELFF. The rearrangement combines TRBV10-3 with TRBJ2-2, with TRBD2 matching 7 junction bases. Trimming removed 2 bases from V and 9 bases from J; the gene matches leave 9 bases unexplained. The germline V gene supplies CDR1 ENHRY and CDR2 SYGVKD. Spanning cysteine to phenylalanine, the CDR3 consists of 15 amino acids. Of all the DNA, just the CDR3 is kept, 45 bases in frame from base 1.